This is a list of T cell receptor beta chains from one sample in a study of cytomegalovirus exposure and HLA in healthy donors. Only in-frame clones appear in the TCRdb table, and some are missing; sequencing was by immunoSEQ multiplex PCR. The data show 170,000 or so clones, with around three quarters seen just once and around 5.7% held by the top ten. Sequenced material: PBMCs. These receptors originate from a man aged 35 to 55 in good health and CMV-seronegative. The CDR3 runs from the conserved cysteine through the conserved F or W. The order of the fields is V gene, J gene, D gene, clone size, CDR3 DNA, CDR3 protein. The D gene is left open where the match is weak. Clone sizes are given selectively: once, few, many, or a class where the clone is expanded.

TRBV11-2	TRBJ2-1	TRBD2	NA	TGTGCCAGCAGCTTCGTCAGCGGGGGGCCCAATGAGCAGTTCTTC	CASSFVSGGPNEQFF
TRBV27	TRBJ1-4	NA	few	TGTGCCAGCAGTTTTAGAGGGCCGACTAATGAAAAACTGTTTTTT	CASSFRGPTNEKLFF
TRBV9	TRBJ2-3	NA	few	TGTGCCAGCAGCGTAGTTGGGGCCACAGATACGCAGTATTTT	CASSVVGATDTQYF
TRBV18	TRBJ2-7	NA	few	TGTGCCAGCTCACCACCGTTTAGCGGATCTCCCTACGAGCAGTACTTC	CASSPPFSGSPYEQYF
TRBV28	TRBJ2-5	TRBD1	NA	TGTGCCAGCAGCCCTTTCTCAGGGGGCGCGGAGGGGATGGAGACCCAGTACTTC	CASSPFSGGAEGMETQYF
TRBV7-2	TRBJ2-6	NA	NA	TGTGCCAGCAGCCGCCCAGGTTCTGGGGCCAACGTCCTGACTTTC	CASSRPGSGANVLTF
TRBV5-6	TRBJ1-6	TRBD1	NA	TGTGCCAGCAGCCGAGACAGGGGAAGCTCACCCCTCCACTTT	CASSRDRGSSPLHF
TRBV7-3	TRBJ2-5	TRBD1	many	TGTGCCAGCAGCCGAACAGGGGCCGAGACCCAGTACTTC	CASSRTGAETQYF
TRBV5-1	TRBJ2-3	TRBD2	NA	TGCGCCAGCAGCTCCACCCTGGGACTAGCGGGGGACCTCTCCACAGATACGCAGTATTTT	CASSSTLGLAGDLSTDTQYF
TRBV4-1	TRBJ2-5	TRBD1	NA	TGCGCCAGCAGCCTAAACCCGAAGGGACAGGGGGCACGACAAGAGACCCAGTACTTC	CASSLNPKGQGARQETQYF
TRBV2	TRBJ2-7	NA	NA	TGTGCCAGCAGTGATGGCGGAAGCACTACCTACGAGCAGTACTTC	CASSDGGSTTYEQYF
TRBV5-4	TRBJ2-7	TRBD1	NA	TGTGCCAGCAGCCAACAGGGGTACGAGCAGTACTTC	CASSQQGYEQYF
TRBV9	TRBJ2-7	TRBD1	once	TGTGCCAGCAGCGTAGGACAGGGGGCACGGGAGCAGTACTTC	CASSVGQGAREQYF
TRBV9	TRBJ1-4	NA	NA	TGTGCCAGCAGCGTACAGGGGACTAATGAAAAACTGTTTTTT	CASSVQGTNEKLFF
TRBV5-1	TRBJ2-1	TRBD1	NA	TGCGCCAGCAGCTTGGCACTCTCCGGGACAGGTTACAATGAGCAGTTCTTC	CASSLALSGTGYNEQFF
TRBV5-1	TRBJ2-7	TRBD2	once	TGCGCCAGCAGCTTTTGGGGGGGGGCCTACGAGCAGTACTTC	CASSFWGGAYEQYF
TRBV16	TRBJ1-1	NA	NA	TGTGCCAGCAGCCTCGACAGTCTGCACACTGAAGCTTTCTTT	CASSLDSLHTEAFF
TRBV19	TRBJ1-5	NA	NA	TGTGCCAGTAGTCCCCGGGAGAGGGGCAATCAGCCCCAGCATTTT	CASSPRERGNQPQHF
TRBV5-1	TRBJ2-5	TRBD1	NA	TGCGCCAGCAGCTTGTTCGGACAGGGAGCCACTGGGACCCAGTACTTC	CASSLFGQGATGTQYF
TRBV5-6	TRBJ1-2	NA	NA	TGTGCCAGCAGCCGGGGAGCTAATGTCTATGGCTACACCTTC	CASSRGANVYGYTF
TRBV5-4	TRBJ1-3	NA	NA	TGTGCCAGCAGCTTGCGGGGGAACACCATATATTTT	CASSLRGNTIYF
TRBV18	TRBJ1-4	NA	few	TGTGCCAGCTCACCTCAGGCAGGGGTTAATGAAAAACTGTTTTTT	CASSPQAGVNEKLFF
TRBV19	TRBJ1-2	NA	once	TGTGCCAGTTGGGAGGGATCTCTATACGACTACACCTTC	CASWEGSLYDYTF
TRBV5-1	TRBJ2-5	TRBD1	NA	TGCGCCAGCAGCTCGGGACAGGGGTTTCAAGAGACCCAGTACTTC	CASSSGQGFQETQYF